These 16 T cell receptor beta chains were all obtained from the same sample, sequenced in a study of T cell responses to AZD1222 COVID-19 vaccine. Sequencing used immunoSEQ multiplex PCR; TCRdb keeps in-frame clones, though not all of them. The sample has roughly 100,000 clones; about 93% are singletons. Sequences were derived from peripheral blood, sampled on day 0 of AZD1222 vaccination. These receptors were taken from an adult in good health.

CDR3 DNA: TGTGCCAGCTCACCACCGGGCAGGGACACTGAAGCTTTCTTT. Translation: CASSPPGRDTEAFF. The chain combines TRBV18 with TRBJ1-1; possibly TRBD1 for D (5 bases). Germline assignment: CDR1 KGHSH and CDR2 LQKENI. Trimming cost V 0 bases and J 3 bases, with 8 bases left between them. CDR3 length equals 14 residues.

The V gene is TRBV11-2, the J gene TRBJ1-2; D might be TRBD1 (5 bases). The germline V gene has CDR1 SGHAT and CDR2 FQNNGV. The CDR3 contains 14 residues. V was clipped by 1 base and J by 4 bases, with 10 bases between them. The DNA for the CDR3 is TGTGCCAGCAGCTTAGGCAGGGAATTCTATGGCTACACCTTC. Protein: CASSLGREFYGYTF.

The chain carries TRBV19 and TRBJ1-2; 10 bases match TRBD1. Germline CDR1 is LNHDA and CDR2 is SQIVND (reference sequence). The CDR3 contains 18 residues. The V and J ends lost 6 bases and 4 bases, in that order; junction bases with no gene match: 17. CDR3 DNA sequence: TGTGCCAGTAGGGAACCGAGGACAGGGGGTAGTCGGGGCTATGGCTACACCTTC. Translating it yields CASREPRTGGSRGYGYTF.

This chain connects TRBV7-9 to TRBJ2-2, with 8 bases identical to TRBD2. V trimming: 1 base; J trimming: 6 bases; junction bases outside the gene matches: 7. From germline, CDR1 is SEHNR and CDR2 FQNEAQ (reference sequence). There are 16 residues in the CDR3. This chain's CDR3 is CASSLDGSGVSGELFF. The CDR3 coding sequence is TGTGCCAGCAGCTTAGACGGTAGCGGGGTATCCGGGGAGCTGTTTTTT.

This clone was counted once. The genes are TRBV28 and TRBJ1-5; D is perhaps TRBD1 (5 bases). The V gene lost 8 bases and the J gene lost 3 bases, with 11 bases spanning the gap. Per the germline V gene, CDR1 is MDHEN and CDR2 is SYDVKM. There are 13 residues in the CDR3. CDR3 loop: CASRQTANQPQHF. As DNA, the CDR3 is TGTGCCAGCCGACAGACTGCCAATCAGCCCCAGCATTTT.

The V and J genes are TRBV4-1 and TRBJ1-4; 7 bases match TRBD1. Germline V gives CDR1 MGHRA, CDR2 YSYEKL. V shed 4 bases and J 5 bases; nucleotides not matched to a gene: 19. There are 19 residues in the CDR3. The CDR3 DNA reads TGCGCCAGCAGCCGCGACAAAGACGATGACAGGGAGGGAAATGAAAAACTGTTTTTT. Its translation: CASSRDKDDDREGNEKLFF.

The V call is TRBV19, the J call TRBJ2-7, with TRBD1 matching 7 bases. The trim removed 5 bases at V and 5 bases at J, leaving 12 bases unmatched. The CDR3 is 15 residues long. Germline V gene lookup returns CDR1 LNHDA and CDR2 SQIVND (reference sequence). The CDR3 is CASSAQTGLLDEQYF. In nucleotides, the CDR3 is TGTGCCAGTAGTGCGCAGACAGGGTTACTCGACGAGCAGTACTTC.

This chain uses TRBV19 with TRBJ1-5; D uncertain. The germline V and J ends were trimmed by 1 base and 5 bases, with 6 bases remaining between them. This CDR3 spans 13 amino acids. CDR1 is LNHDA and CDR2 is SQIVND in the germline V gene (reference sequence). The CDR3 loop reads CASSIAGDQPQHF. The CDR3 DNA follows: TGTGCCAGTAGTATAGCCGGAGATCAGCCCCAGCATTTT.

This sequence joins TRBV29-1 and TRBJ1-2; D unclear. Germline CDR1 and CDR2: SQVTM and ANQGSEA. Trimming stripped 3 bases from V and 8 bases from J, with 13 bases between. The CDR3 has 12 amino acids. The CDR3 DNA reads as TGCAGCGTTGACAGCCTCTCGGGAGGCTACACCTTC. This codes for CSVDSLSGGYTF. The full variable domain, completed using reference TRBV29-1 and TRBJ1-2, is SAVISQKPSRDICQRGTSLTIQCQVDSQVTMMFWYRQQPGQSLTLIATANQGSEATYESGFVIDKFPISRPNLTFSTLTVSNMSPEDSSIYLCSVDSLSGGYTFGSGTRLTVV.

V usage is TRBV19 and J usage is TRBJ1-2, with D possibly matching TRBD1 (5 bases). Germline V gene lookup returns CDR1 LNHDA and CDR2 SQIVND (reference sequence). Between the trimmed V and J ends, which lost 5 bases and 1 base, there was a span of 8 bases. The CDR3 runs 13 residues. This chain's CDR3 is CASSAQGNYGYTF. As DNA, the CDR3 is TGTGCCAGTAGTGCTCAGGGTAACTATGGCTACACCTTC.

Written as DNA, the CDR3 is TGTGCCAGCAGCCCAGGGGGCGGTTACGAGCAGTACTTC. This encodes CASSPGGGYEQYF. V and J are TRBV7-7 and TRBJ2-7, with TRBD1 matching over 8 bases. V was pared by 5 bases and J by 4 bases, with 4 bases of the junction left unmatched. In germline, CDR1 is SSHAT, CDR2 FNYEAQ (reference sequence). The CDR3 is 13 residues long.

V gene TRBV1 combines with J gene TRBJ1-1. TRBV1 is an annotated pseudogene. The CDR3 runs 16 residues. CDR3 sequence reads: CTSSPPGARGNTEAFF. CDR3 in DNA: TGCACCAGCAGCCCCCCGGGAGCTCGGGGGAACACTGAAGCTTTCTTT.

This clone was detected once. The rearrangement links TRBV19 to TRBJ1-3; D is uncertain. V was shortened by 3 bases and J by 0 bases, with 18 bases between the two germline ends. CDR3 length: 18 amino acids. Germline CDR1 and CDR2: LNHDA and SQIVND (reference sequence). CDR3 nucleotide sequence: TGTGCCAGTAGTATTTTACGGGCCGGGAGACTCTCTGGAAACACCATATATTTT. Its protein is CASSILRAGRLSGNTIYF.

The chain recombines TRBV3-1 (or the pseudogene TRBV3-2) with TRBJ2-1; the D is unclear. This CDR3 is built from 13 residues. The V gene's germline CDR1 is LGHDT and CDR2 YNNKEL (reference sequence). V gave up 2 bases and J gave up 9 bases, with 11 bases separating them. The DNA of the CDR3 is TGTGCCAGCAGCCAATACGAGGTAGGTGAGCAGTTCTTC. It is translated as CASSQYEVGEQFF.

V and J are TRBV12-3 or TRBV12-4 and TRBJ1-2, with D perhaps TRBD1 (6 bases). V lost 4 bases and J lost 13, with 13 bases in between. The CDR3 loop spans 11 amino acids. The CDR3 DNA reads TGTGCCAGCAGTTCCGGGACAAGTCCCACCTTC. It yields the protein CASSSGTSPTF.

Here the CDR3 DNA reads TGTGCCAGCAGCTTAGAGAGGGCGGGCAACAATGAGCAGTTCTTC. Its translation is CASSLERAGNNEQFF. The J gene is TRBJ2-1, the V gene TRBV7-2, with a possible D match to TRBD2 (5 bases). Trimming cost V 1 base and J 5 bases, with 12 bases left between them. Per the germline V gene, CDR1 is SGHTA and CDR2 is FQGNSA. This CDR3 region has 15 residues.